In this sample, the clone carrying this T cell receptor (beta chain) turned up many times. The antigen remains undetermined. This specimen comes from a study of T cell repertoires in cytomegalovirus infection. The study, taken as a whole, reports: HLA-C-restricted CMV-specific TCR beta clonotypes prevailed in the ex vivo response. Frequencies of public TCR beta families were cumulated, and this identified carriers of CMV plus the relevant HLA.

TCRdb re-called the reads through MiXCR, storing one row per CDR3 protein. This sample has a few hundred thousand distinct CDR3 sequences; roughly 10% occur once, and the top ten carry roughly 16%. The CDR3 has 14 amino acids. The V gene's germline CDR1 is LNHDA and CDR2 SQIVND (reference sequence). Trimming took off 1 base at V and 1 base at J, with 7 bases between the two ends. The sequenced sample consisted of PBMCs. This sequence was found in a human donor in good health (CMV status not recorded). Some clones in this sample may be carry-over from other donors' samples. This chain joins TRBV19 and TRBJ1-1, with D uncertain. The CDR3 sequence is CASSIGRANTEAFF. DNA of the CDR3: TGTGCCAGTAGTATAGGACGGGCGAACACTGAAGCTTTCTTT.